The rows below give T cell receptor beta chains drawn from one sample of a study of T cell changes during pregnancy in multiple sclerosis. Using immunoSEQ multiplex PCR, the repertoire was profiled, and TCRdb retains in-frame clones only, with some absent. There are approximately 88,000 clones in the sample; about 95% occur only once, and about 1% lies in the top ten. This sample comprised peripheral blood, obtained in the second trimester of pregnancy. The receptors stem from a female donor with multiple sclerosis, enrolled in a pregnancy study. CDR3s include the opening cysteine and the closing phenylalanine or tryptophan. The order of the fields is J gene, V gene, D gene, CDR3 protein. The D gene is left open where the match is weak.

j_call: TRBJ2-2; v_call: TRBV27; d_call: -; cdr3_aa: CASSFSGELFF
j_call: TRBJ2-7; v_call: TRBV6-6; d_call: -; cdr3_aa: CASSYSSSFYEQYF
j_call: TRBJ2-2; v_call: TRBV18; d_call: -; cdr3_aa: CASSPRGIGELFF
j_call: TRBJ2-2; v_call: TRBV15; d_call: TRBD1; cdr3_aa: CATSSNTGVGTGELFF
j_call: TRBJ1-5; v_call: TRBV28; d_call: TRBD1; cdr3_aa: CASSGTGRFFLNQPQHF
j_call: TRBJ1-5; v_call: TRBV7-9; d_call: -; cdr3_aa: CASSLDLREPQHF
j_call: TRBJ1-2; v_call: TRBV11-2; d_call: -; cdr3_aa: CASSLDRQGGENYGYTF
j_call: TRBJ2-1; v_call: TRBV7-3; d_call: TRBD2; cdr3_aa: CASSLESGLADNEQFF
j_call: TRBJ1-2; v_call: TRBV30; d_call: -; cdr3_aa: CAWNDWDYGYTF
j_call: TRBJ2-5; v_call: TRBV7-3; d_call: -; cdr3_aa: CASSSGQYGQETQYF
j_call: TRBJ2-7; v_call: TRBV5-1; d_call: TRBD2; cdr3_aa: CASSLAGGTQSEQYF
j_call: TRBJ2-1; v_call: TRBV19; d_call: -; cdr3_aa: CASSVTLKGEKQFF
j_call: TRBJ1-1; v_call: TRBV5-4; d_call: TRBD1; cdr3_aa: CASSSGQLMNTEAFF
j_call: TRBJ2-5; v_call: TRBV4-2; d_call: TRBD2; cdr3_aa: CASSPRLAGDETQYF
j_call: TRBJ2-5; v_call: TRBV19; d_call: -; cdr3_aa: CASSGGPYQETQYF
j_call: TRBJ1-1; v_call: TRBV7-2; d_call: TRBD1; cdr3_aa: CASSLGGQGATEAFF
j_call: TRBJ1-2; v_call: TRBV9; d_call: TRBD1; cdr3_aa: CASRQTGANYGYTF
j_call: TRBJ2-2; v_call: TRBV5-5; d_call: TRBD1; cdr3_aa: CASSLTGGAGTGELFF
j_call: TRBJ2-7; v_call: TRBV11-2; d_call: -; cdr3_aa: CASSPLSSYEQYF
j_call: TRBJ2-1; v_call: TRBV28; d_call: TRBD2; cdr3_aa: CASNVRRGTSGSTYEQFF
j_call: TRBJ2-7; v_call: TRBV27; d_call: TRBD2; cdr3_aa: CASSYFVAGGPGEQYF
j_call: TRBJ1-2; v_call: TRBV9; d_call: TRBD1; cdr3_aa: CASSSLGLDRGGYTF
j_call: TRBJ2-3; v_call: TRBV7-2; d_call: -; cdr3_aa: CASSLVGISTDTQYF
j_call: TRBJ1-2; v_call: TRBV7-2; d_call: -; cdr3_aa: CASSPNGAGSYGYTF
j_call: TRBJ1-1; v_call: TRBV30; d_call: -; cdr3_aa: CAWNTGSTEAFF
j_call: TRBJ2-5; v_call: TRBV7-9; d_call: TRBD1; cdr3_aa: CASSRTGLQETQYF
j_call: TRBJ1-1; v_call: TRBV19; d_call: -; cdr3_aa: CAGRRGTEAFF
j_call: TRBJ2-5; v_call: TRBV29-1; d_call: -; cdr3_aa: CSVGPGQETQYF
j_call: TRBJ2-2; v_call: TRBV28; d_call: TRBD1; cdr3_aa: CASRTDRGRSGELFF
j_call: TRBJ1-1; v_call: TRBV5-1; d_call: -; cdr3_aa: CASSHLWGEGTEAFF
j_call: TRBJ2-2; v_call: TRBV5-1; d_call: TRBD2; cdr3_aa: CASSIRLAREVPPGELFF
j_call: TRBJ1-5; v_call: TRBV9; d_call: -; cdr3_aa: CASSVGDSNQPQHF
j_call: TRBJ2-1; v_call: TRBV11-2; d_call: -; cdr3_aa: CASSVSQVRNEQFF
j_call: TRBJ2-1; v_call: TRBV7-2; d_call: TRBD2; cdr3_aa: CASSFGAGYEQFF
j_call: TRBJ2-1; v_call: TRBV18; d_call: -; cdr3_aa: CASSPGEYNEQFF
j_call: TRBJ1-3; v_call: TRBV30; d_call: TRBD1; cdr3_aa: CAWKATGAGNTIYF
j_call: TRBJ2-3; v_call: TRBV4-1; d_call: TRBD2; cdr3_aa: CASSQEGGSSDTQYF
j_call: TRBJ2-3; v_call: TRBV28; d_call: TRBD1; cdr3_aa: CASTVDRGLDTQYF
j_call: TRBJ1-1; v_call: TRBV25-1; d_call: TRBD1; cdr3_aa: CASSEVGQGYTEAFF
j_call: TRBJ1-4; v_call: TRBV5-1; d_call: -; cdr3_aa: CASSSSGGKLFF
j_call: TRBJ1-5; v_call: TRBV5-4; d_call: TRBD1; cdr3_aa: CASSLDRGGQPQHF
j_call: TRBJ2-5; v_call: TRBV7-9; d_call: TRBD1; cdr3_aa: CASSSNDRGYQETQYF
j_call: TRBJ2-3; v_call: TRBV27; d_call: -; cdr3_aa: CASSFVQGSADTQYF
j_call: TRBJ2-7; v_call: TRBV6-1; d_call: TRBD1; cdr3_aa: CASSEPAGGKDEQYF
j_call: TRBJ2-7; v_call: TRBV15; d_call: TRBD2; cdr3_aa: CATSRALADEQYF
j_call: TRBJ1-4; v_call: TRBV28; d_call: TRBD1; cdr3_aa: CASSPRQGREKLFF